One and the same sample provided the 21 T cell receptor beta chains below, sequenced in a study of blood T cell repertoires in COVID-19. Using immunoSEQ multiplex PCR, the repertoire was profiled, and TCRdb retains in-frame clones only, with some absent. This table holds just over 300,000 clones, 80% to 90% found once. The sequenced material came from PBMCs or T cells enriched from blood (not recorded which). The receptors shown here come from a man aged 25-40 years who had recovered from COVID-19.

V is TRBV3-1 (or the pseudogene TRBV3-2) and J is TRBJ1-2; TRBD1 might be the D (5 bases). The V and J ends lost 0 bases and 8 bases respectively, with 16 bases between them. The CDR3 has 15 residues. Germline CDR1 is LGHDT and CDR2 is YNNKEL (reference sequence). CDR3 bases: TGTGCCAGCAGCCAAGATGTGACAGCGACGTGGGGCTACACCTTC. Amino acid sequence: CASSQDVTATWGYTF.

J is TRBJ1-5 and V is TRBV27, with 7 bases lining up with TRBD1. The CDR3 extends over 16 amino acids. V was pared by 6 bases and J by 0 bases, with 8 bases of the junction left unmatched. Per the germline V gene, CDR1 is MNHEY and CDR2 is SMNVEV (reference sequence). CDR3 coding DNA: TGTGCCAGCAGCCCGACAGGGTACCATAGCAATCAGCCCCAGCATTTT. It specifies CASSPTGYHSNQPQHF.

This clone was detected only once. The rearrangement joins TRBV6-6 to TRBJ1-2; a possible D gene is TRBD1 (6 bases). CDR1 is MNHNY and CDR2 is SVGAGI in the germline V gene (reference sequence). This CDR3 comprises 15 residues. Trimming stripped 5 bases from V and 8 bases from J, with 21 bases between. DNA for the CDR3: TGTGCCAGCAGTAACAGCAGGGTAACAGGGATCGGCTACACCTTC. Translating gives CASSNSRVTGIGYTF.

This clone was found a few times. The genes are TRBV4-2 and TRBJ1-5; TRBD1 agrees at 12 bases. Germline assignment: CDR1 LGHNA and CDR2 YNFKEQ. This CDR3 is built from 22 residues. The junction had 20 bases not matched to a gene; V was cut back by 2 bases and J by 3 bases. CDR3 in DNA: TGTGCCAGCAGCCAACGTTGGGCGTCCGGGACAGGGGGCGATCGGGACAATCAGCCCCAGCATTTT. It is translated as CASSQRWASGTGGDRDNQPQHF.

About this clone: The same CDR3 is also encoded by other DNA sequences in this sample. The CDR3 reads CAWTGGSNQPQHF. The CDR3 DNA is TGTGCCTGGACGGGCGGGAGCAATCAGCCCCAGCATTTT. The chain combines TRBV30 with TRBJ1-5; D is unclear. The CDR3 totals 13 residues. Per the germline V gene, CDR1 is GTSNPN and CDR2 is SVGIG (reference sequence). Deletions cut 4 bases from V and 1 base from J, with 8 bases between.

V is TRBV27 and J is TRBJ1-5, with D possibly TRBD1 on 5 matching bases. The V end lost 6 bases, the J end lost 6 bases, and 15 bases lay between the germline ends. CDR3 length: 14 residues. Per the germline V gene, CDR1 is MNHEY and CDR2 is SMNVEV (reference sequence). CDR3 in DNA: TGTGCCAGCAGGGCGGGGCAGGCGGGTCAGCCCCAGCATTTT. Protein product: CASRAGQAGQPQHF.

CDR3 bases: TGTGCCAGCAGCGCCGGGGGGGGCGCAGGTGAAAAACTGTTTTTT. It is translated as CASSAGGGAGEKLFF. The V and J genes are TRBV9 and TRBJ1-4; the D gene is possibly TRBD1 (6 bases). Trimming removed 3 bases from V and 7 bases from J, with 16 bases in between. This CDR3 spans 15 amino acids. Germline V lookup: CDR1 SGDLS, CDR2 YYNGEE.

CDR3 loop: CASSLQGGSNEQFF. CDR3 DNA sequence: TGTGCCAGCAGCTTACAGGGAGGGAGCAATGAGCAGTTCTTC. V usage is TRBV7-9 and J usage is TRBJ2-1; TRBD2 aligns across 7 bases. CDR1 and CDR2 (germline): SEHNR, FQNEAQ (reference sequence). V lost 2 bases to trimming and J lost 6 bases; unmatched junction nucleotides: 4. The CDR3 runs 14 residues.

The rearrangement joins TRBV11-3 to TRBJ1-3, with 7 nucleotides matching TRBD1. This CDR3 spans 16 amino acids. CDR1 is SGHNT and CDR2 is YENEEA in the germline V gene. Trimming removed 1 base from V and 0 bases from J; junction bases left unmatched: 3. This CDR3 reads CASSLGQGFSGNTIYF. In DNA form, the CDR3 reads TGTGCCAGCAGCTTAGGACAGGGTTTCTCTGGAAACACCATATATTTT.

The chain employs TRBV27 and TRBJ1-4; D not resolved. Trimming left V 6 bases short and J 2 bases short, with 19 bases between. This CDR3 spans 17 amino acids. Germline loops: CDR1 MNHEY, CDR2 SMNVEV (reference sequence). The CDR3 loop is CASRTSGVISTNEKLFF. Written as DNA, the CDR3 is TGTGCCAGCAGGACCTCGGGAGTTATTTCGACTAATGAAAAACTGTTTTTT.

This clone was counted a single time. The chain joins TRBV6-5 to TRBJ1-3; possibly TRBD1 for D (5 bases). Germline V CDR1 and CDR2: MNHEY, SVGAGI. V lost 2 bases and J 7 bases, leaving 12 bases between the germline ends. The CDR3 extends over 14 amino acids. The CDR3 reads CASSYRGRGNTIYF. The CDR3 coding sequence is TGTGCCAGCAGTTACAGGGGTAGGGGTAACACCATATATTTT.

As DNA, the CDR3 is TGTGCCATCGTTTCGGGGGTAAACTATGGCTACACCTTC. As protein: CAIVSGVNYGYTF. The chain carries TRBV10-3 and TRBJ1-2, with D maybe TRBD1 (5 bases). Germline V gives CDR1 ENHRY, CDR2 SYGVKD. The CDR3 is 13 residues long. V lost 8 bases and J lost 2, with 12 bases in between.

The DNA of the CDR3 is TGTGCCACCAGTGATGCCCGAGTAGGGGACAATGAAGCTTTCTTT. Amino acids: CATSDARVGDNEAFF. The chain carries TRBV24-1 and TRBJ1-1, with D perhaps TRBD1 (6 bases). Between the trimmed V and J ends, which lost 3 bases and 7 bases, there was a span of 17 bases. CDR1 and CDR2 (germline): KGHDR, SFDVKD. The CDR3 runs to 15 residues.

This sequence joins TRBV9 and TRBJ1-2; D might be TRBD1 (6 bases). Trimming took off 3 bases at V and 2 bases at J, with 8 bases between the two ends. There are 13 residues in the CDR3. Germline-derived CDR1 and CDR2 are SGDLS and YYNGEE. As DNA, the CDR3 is TGTGCCAGCAGCGAGGGGGGGAACTATGGCTACACCTTC. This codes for CASSEGGNYGYTF.

CDR3 in DNA: TGTGCCAGCAGCCAAGATCTTGAGGCGACGAGCTCCTACGAGCAGTACTTC. Translated, it gives CASSQDLEATSSYEQYF. V usage is TRBV3-1 (or the pseudogene TRBV3-2) and J usage is TRBJ2-7; D is unclear. This CDR3 is built from 17 residues. The germline V gene encodes CDR1 LGHDT and CDR2 YNNKEL (reference sequence). The V gene lost 0 bases and the J gene lost 0 bases, with 15 bases spanning the gap.

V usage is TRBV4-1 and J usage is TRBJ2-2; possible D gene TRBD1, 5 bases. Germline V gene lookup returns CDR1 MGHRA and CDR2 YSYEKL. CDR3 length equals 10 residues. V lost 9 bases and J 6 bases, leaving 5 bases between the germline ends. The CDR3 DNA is TGCGCCAGAGGGGCCGGGGAGCTGTTTTTT. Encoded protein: CARGAGELFF.

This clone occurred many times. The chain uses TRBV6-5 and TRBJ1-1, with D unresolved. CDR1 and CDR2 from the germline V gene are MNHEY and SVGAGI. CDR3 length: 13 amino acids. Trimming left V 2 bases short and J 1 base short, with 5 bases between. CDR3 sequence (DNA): TGTGCCAGCAGTTACGTAGAGAACACTGAAGCTTTCTTT. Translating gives CASSYVENTEAFF.

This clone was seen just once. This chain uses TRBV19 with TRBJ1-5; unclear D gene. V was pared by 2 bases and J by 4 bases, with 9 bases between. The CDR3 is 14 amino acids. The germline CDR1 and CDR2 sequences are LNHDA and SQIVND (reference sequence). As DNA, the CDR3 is TGTGCCAGTAGTATATACAGCCTAAATCAGCCCCAGCATTTT. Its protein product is CASSIYSLNQPQHF.

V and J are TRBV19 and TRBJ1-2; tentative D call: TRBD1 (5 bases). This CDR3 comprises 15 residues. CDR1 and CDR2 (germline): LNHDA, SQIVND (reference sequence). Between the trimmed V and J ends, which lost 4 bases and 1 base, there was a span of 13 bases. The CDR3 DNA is TGTGCCAGTAGTACGTTAACGACAGTTAACTATGGCTACACCTTC. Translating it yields CASSTLTTVNYGYTF.

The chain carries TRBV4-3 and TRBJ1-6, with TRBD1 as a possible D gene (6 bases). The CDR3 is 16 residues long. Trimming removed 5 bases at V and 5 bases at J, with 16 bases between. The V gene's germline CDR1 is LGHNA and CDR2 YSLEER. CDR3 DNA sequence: TGCGCCAGCAGCAAAGTTCGGACAGAAAATAATTCACCCCTCCACTTT. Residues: CASSKVRTENNSPLHF.

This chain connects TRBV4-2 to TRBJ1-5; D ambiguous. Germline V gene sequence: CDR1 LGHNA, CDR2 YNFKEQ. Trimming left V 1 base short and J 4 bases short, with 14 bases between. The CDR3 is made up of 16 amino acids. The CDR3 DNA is TGTGCCAGCAGCCAAGTAGAGGGTATTGGGAATCAGCCCCAGCATTTT. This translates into CASSQVEGIGNQPQHF.